This TCR beta chain was recorded in a study of T cell responses to AZD1222 COVID-19 vaccine. Whole-study findings and limits: All repertoire sampling was performed exclusively after the peak T cell response. After two AZD1222 doses, spike-specific TCR breadth and depth rose versus day 0. Most donors were white British and more were female, and clonal diversity was possibly underestimated. Mapped onto spike, vaccine-associated CD4 TCRs spanned it and were dominant at 160-218 and 743-854.

Trimming took off 0 bases at V and 0 bases at J, with 5 bases between the two ends. The V gene's germline CDR1 is LGHNA and CDR2 YNFKEQ. CDR3 length equals 14 residues. Points on this clone: The antigen is unknown.

Generated by immunoSEQ multiplex PCR, the TCRdb table keeps only in-frame clones and is missing some. The table records around 75,000 clones, about 91% of them present only once. The receptor's source is an adult who received the MenACWY meningococcal vaccine as a control. The sample in question was peripheral blood, obtained 28 days after the second dose of the MenACWY control vaccine. The rearrangement links TRBV4-2 to TRBJ1-2; the D is unclear. CDR3 residues: CASSQDGANYGYTF. The CDR3, as DNA: TGTGCCAGCAGCCAAGATGGGGCTAACTATGGCTACACCTTC.